Shown below are 20 T cell receptor beta chains from a single sample sequenced in a study of siplizumab effects on memory and regulatory T cells. The assay was immunoSEQ multiplex PCR, and TCRdb's table has in-frame clones only and misses some. The sample lists 99,000 or so clones; more than 85% were seen once. The specimen was CD4+ T cells sorted from blood. Source of these receptors: a human donor in good health.

The genes are TRBV7-2 and TRBJ1-5; D perhaps matches TRBD1 (5 bases). The CDR3 runs to 16 residues. The V gene's germline CDR1 is SGHTA and CDR2 FQGNSA. V lost 1 base and J 0 bases, leaving 10 bases between the germline ends. CDR3 residues: CASSLVGTYSNQPQHF. The DNA of the CDR3 is TGTGCCAGCAGCTTAGTTGGGACGTATAGCAATCAGCCCCAGCATTTT.

V and J are TRBV19 and TRBJ2-2; no clear D. Trimming took off 3 bases at V and 13 bases at J, with 12 bases between the two ends. Germline lookup yields CDR1 LNHDA and CDR2 SQIVND (reference sequence). The CDR3 has 12 amino acids. The CDR3 loop reads CASSMDLGGLFF. The CDR3 DNA sequence: TGTGCCAGTAGTATGGACCTGGGTGGGCTGTTTTTT.

V gene TRBV25-1 combines with J gene TRBJ2-3, with TRBD2 identical over 12 bases. Unmatched junction bases numbered 6, after V lost 1 base and J lost 4 bases. The length of the CDR3 is 17 residues. Germline CDR1 and CDR2: MGHDK and SYGVNS. The CDR3 sequence is CASSESLGLAGSDTQYF. CDR3 sequence (DNA): TGTGCCAGCAGTGAATCCCTTGGACTAGCGGGATCAGATACGCAGTATTTT. Full variable domain (outside the CDR3, taken from reference TRBV25-1 and TRBJ2-3): EADIYQTPRYLVIGTGKKITLECSQTMGHDKMYWYQQDPGMELHLIHYSYGVNSTEKGDLSSESTVSRIRTEHFPLTLESARPSHTSQYLCASSESLGLAGSDTQYFGPGTRLTVL.

The rearrangement links TRBV7-3 to TRBJ1-1, with a tentative D call TRBD1 (6 bases). The germline gives CDR1 SGHTA, CDR2 FQGTGA. The V and J ends lost 5 bases and 1 base respectively, with 14 bases between them. The CDR3 covers 15 residues. CDR3 protein: CASSAQGHTNTEAFF. The CDR3 DNA reads TGTGCCAGCAGCGCCCAGGGGCACACGAACACTGAAGCTTTCTTT.

This chain joins TRBV15 and TRBJ1-4, with D hard to call. Trimming removed 3 bases from V and 3 bases from J, with 5 bases in between. The CDR3 contains 13 residues. Germline CDR1 and CDR2: LNHNV and YYDKDF (reference sequence). CDR3 protein: CATSSRANEKLFF. CDR3 coding DNA: TGTGCCACCAGCAGTAGAGCTAATGAAAAACTGTTTTTT.

The chain combines TRBV10-3 with TRBJ2-1, with unresolved D. The CDR3 length is 14 residues. The germline gives CDR1 ENHRY, CDR2 SYGVKD. With 7 bases removed from V and 0 bases from J, the gap between germline ends came to 10 bases. The CDR3 DNA reads as TGTGCCATCATAAGGACGGACTCCTACAATGAGCAGTTCTTC. Translation gives CAIIRTDSYNEQFF.

This chain joins TRBV15 and TRBJ1-3, with 9 bases lining up with TRBD1. V dropped 1 base and J dropped 4; count of bases not matched to a gene: 14. Germline CDR1 and CDR2: LNHNV and YYDKDF (reference sequence). CDR3 length equals 19 residues. Here the CDR3 DNA reads TGTGCCACCAGCAGAGGTGAAACAGGGGGCGAGGTTACGGGAAACACCATATATTTT. Residues: CATSRGETGGEVTGNTIYF. The variable domain in full, with the rest retrieved from reference TRBV15 and TRBJ1-3, is DAMVIQNPRYQVTQFGKPVTLSCSQTLNHNVMYWYQQKSSQAPKLLFHYYDKDFNNEADTPDNFQSRRPNTSFCFLDIRSPGLGDTAMYLCATSRGETGGEVTGNTIYFGEGSWLTVV.

V usage is TRBV6-1 and J usage is TRBJ2-1, with D possibly being TRBD2 (6 bases). The germline gives CDR1 MNHNS, CDR2 SASEGT. V lost 7 bases and J 7 bases, leaving 20 bases between the germline ends. The CDR3 has 15 residues. The CDR3 region is CASTPGGAGRNEQFF. The CDR3 coding sequence is TGTGCCAGCACCCCCGGAGGGGCGGGACGTAATGAGCAGTTCTTC.

The chain has TRBV11-2 and TRBJ1-2; D not resolved. This CDR3 spans 18 amino acids. V was shortened by 0 bases and J by 7 bases, with 24 bases between the two germline ends. CDR1 and CDR2 from the germline V gene are SGHAT and FQNNGV. The CDR3 protein is CASSLDGLGGSIWGGYTF. CDR3 coding DNA: TGTGCCAGCAGCTTAGATGGCCTCGGCGGCTCGATTTGGGGTGGCTACACCTTC.

This rearrangement joins TRBV15 to TRBJ2-3, with D possibly matching TRBD2 (6 bases). The CDR3 has 18 residues. V gave up 3 bases and J gave up 0 bases, with 19 bases separating them. The V gene's germline CDR1 is LNHNV and CDR2 YYDKDF (reference sequence). The CDR3 sequence: CATSRVSGPLTSTDTQYF. Here the CDR3 DNA reads TGTGCCACCAGCAGGGTTAGCGGCCCCCTGACCAGCACAGATACGCAGTATTTT.

The V call is TRBV6-1, the J call TRBJ1-2; no reliable D call. The germline V and J ends were trimmed by 6 bases and 5 bases, with 16 bases remaining between them. Per germline, CDR1 MNHNS and CDR2 SASEGT. The length of the CDR3 is 14 residues. CDR3 DNA: TGTGCCAGCAGGGGCCCGGGAGGAAATTATGGCTACACCTTC. Protein product: CASRGPGGNYGYTF.

As concerns this clone: The conserved closing phenylalanine or tryptophan is absent in this CDR3, likely reflecting a read error. No DNA is shown, since the ends of the CDR3 on it are uncertain; the CDR3 is the one TCRdb lists. The gene calls are TRBV6-1 and TRBJ2-3; TRBD1 was called by the table and not checked on the DNA. The germline V gene has CDR1 MNHNS and CDR2 SASEGT. The CDR3 spans 13 amino acids, including both terminal residues. The CDR3 sequence is CASSELAGQGAAL.

The chain links TRBV9 to TRBJ2-2, with D tentatively TRBD1 or TRBD2 (6 bases each). The germline V and J ends were trimmed by 4 bases and 2 bases, with 15 bases remaining between them. The CDR3 runs to 16 residues. Germline CDR1 reads SGDLS; CDR2 reads YYNGEE. The CDR3 bases are TGTGCCAGCAGCTCCCGCGGGACACCAAACACCGGGGAGCTGTTTTTT. It specifies CASSSRGTPNTGELFF.

The chain links TRBV14 to TRBJ2-2; D may be TRBD1 (5 bases). The CDR3 is made up of 16 amino acids. The germline V gene encodes CDR1 SGHDN and CDR2 FVKESK. The V and J ends lost 1 base and 4 bases respectively, with 13 bases between them. This CDR3 reads CASSQVAGSSTGELFF. The CDR3 DNA follows: TGTGCCAGCAGCCAAGTGGCAGGGTCGAGCACCGGGGAGCTGTTTTTT.

V usage is TRBV9 and J usage is TRBJ1-2; D unresolved. Trimming took off 2 bases at V and 3 bases at J, with 17 bases between the two ends. The CDR3 totals 16 residues. CDR1 and CDR2 (germline): SGDLS, YYNGEE. CDR3 DNA: TGTGCCAGCAGCGTTGGGGTCAGGACTGGGGACTATGGCTACACCTTC. Encoded protein: CASSVGVRTGDYGYTF. Using reference TRBV9 and TRBJ1-2 for the parts outside the CDR3, the full variable domain is DSGVTQTPKHLITATGQRVTLRCSPRSGDLSVYWYQQSLDQGLQFLIQYYNGEERAKGNILERFSAQQFPDLHSELNLSSLELGDSALYFCASSVGVRTGDYGYTFGSGTRLTVV.

As for this clone: Other DNA sequences in this sample translate to the same CDR3. The rearrangement joins TRBV30 to TRBJ1-1; TRBD1 is a possible D gene (5 bases). This CDR3 comprises 13 residues. Deletions cut 0 bases from V and 3 bases from J, with 8 bases between. Per germline, CDR1 GTSNPN and CDR2 SVGIG (reference sequence). The CDR3 sequence: CAWSVRGDTEAFF. The CDR3 coding sequence is TGTGCCTGGAGTGTACGAGGGGACACTGAAGCTTTCTTT. Full variable domain (rest looked up from reference TRBV30 and TRBJ1-1): SQTIHQWPATLVQPVGSPLSLECTVEGTSNPNLYWYRQAAGRGLQLLFYSVGIGQISSEVPQNLSASRPQDRQFILSSKKLLLSDSGFYLCAWSVRGDTEAFFGQGTRLTVV.

V is TRBV5-1 and J is TRBJ2-1, with 8 positions matching TRBD1. Germline loops: CDR1 SGHRS, CDR2 YFSETQ. The CDR3 is 16 residues long. V lost 4 bases, J lost 1 base, and 7 bases stayed unmatched. In DNA, the CDR3 is TGCGCCAGCAGCATCCGACAGGGGTCTTCCTACAATGAGCAGTTCTTC. Translating it yields CASSIRQGSSYNEQFF.

The chain uses TRBV6-5 and TRBJ1-2, with D tentatively TRBD1 (5 bases). V was cut by 2 bases and J by 4 bases, with 8 bases left in between. The CDR3 length is 13 residues. The germline V gene encodes CDR1 MNHEY and CDR2 SVGAGI. CDR3 bases: TGTGCCAGCAGTTACGTGGGGGGCTATGGCTACACCTTC. Amino acid sequence: CASSYVGGYGYTF.

V and J are TRBV7-9 and TRBJ2-1, with 9 bases that match TRBD1. Trimming removed 4 bases from V and 6 bases from J; junction bases left unmatched: 7. The CDR3 totals 15 residues. Germline V gene lookup returns CDR1 SEHNR and CDR2 FQNEAQ (reference sequence). CDR3 loop: CASSSTGTGTNEQFF. CDR3 in DNA: TGTGCCAGCAGCTCGACCGGGACAGGGACCAATGAGCAGTTCTTC.

This clone was observed once. The CDR3 coding sequence is TGCGCCAGTTCCGGGACAGGGCCGAATGAGCAGTTCTTC. Amino acids: CASSGTGPNEQFF. The chain has TRBV5-1 and TRBJ2-1, with 9 bases fitting TRBD1. The ends lost 8 bases at V and 7 bases at J; junction bases unmatched: 7. The CDR3 totals 13 residues. The germline CDR1 and CDR2 sequences are SGHRS and YFSETQ.